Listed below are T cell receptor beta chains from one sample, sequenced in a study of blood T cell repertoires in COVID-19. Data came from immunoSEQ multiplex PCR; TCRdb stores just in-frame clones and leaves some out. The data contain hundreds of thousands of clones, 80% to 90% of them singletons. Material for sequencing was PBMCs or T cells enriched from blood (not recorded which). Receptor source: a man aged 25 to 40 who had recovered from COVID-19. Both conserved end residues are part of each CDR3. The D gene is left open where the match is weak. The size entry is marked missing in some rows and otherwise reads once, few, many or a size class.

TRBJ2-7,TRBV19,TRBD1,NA,TGTGCCAGTAGTTCGGGACAGGGGTTCTACGAGCAGTACTTC,CASSSGQGFYEQYF
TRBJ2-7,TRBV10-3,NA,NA,TGTGCCTCCCGGAGTTCCTACGAGCAGTACTTC,CASRSSYEQYF
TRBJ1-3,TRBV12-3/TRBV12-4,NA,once,TGTGCCAGCAGCCGACAGGGAAACACCATATATTTT,CASSRQGNTIYF
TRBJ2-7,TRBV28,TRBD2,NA,TGTGCCAGCAGTTTTCTAGCGGGAGGATCCTACGAGCAGTACTTC,CASSFLAGGSYEQYF
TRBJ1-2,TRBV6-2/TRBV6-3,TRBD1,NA,TGTGCCAGCAGTTACCCCCCAATGAACAGGGGGTGGGTCGATGGCTACACCTTC,CASSYPPMNRGWVDGYTF
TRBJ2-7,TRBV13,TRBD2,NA,TGTGCCAGCAGCCAGCGGGGTGGGCAGTACTTC,CASSQRGGQYF
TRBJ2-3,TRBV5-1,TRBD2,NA,TGCGCCAGCAGCCCCGGACTAGCGGGAGCGGATACGCAGTATTTT,CASSPGLAGADTQYF
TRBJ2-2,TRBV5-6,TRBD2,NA,TGTGCCAGCAGGGTAGCGGGATCCACCGGGGAGCTGTTTTTT,CASRVAGSTGELFF
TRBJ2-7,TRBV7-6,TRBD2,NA,TGTGCCAGCAGCCCAAGCGGGAGAGGGTCCTACGAGCAGTACTTC,CASSPSGRGSYEQYF
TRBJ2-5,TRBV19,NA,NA,TGTGCCAGTAGTATGCCCGGGGGTTGGGAGACCCAGTACTTC,CASSMPGGWETQYF
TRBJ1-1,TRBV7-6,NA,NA,TGTGCCAGCAGCACGCGACCGGGACAAGGATATGGGGGTGAAGCTTTCTTT,CASSTRPGQGYGGEAFF
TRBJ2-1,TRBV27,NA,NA,TGTGCCAGCAGTCGTACCGCGACAGTCTTCTCCTACAATGAGCAGTTCTTC,CASSRTATVFSYNEQFF
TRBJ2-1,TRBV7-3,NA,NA,TGTGCCAGCAGCCTACCGGGACTCTTAAATGAGCAGTTCTTC,CASSLPGLLNEQFF
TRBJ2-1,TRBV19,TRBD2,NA,TGTGCCAGTAGTATCATGGGATGGCGGGAGGGCCTGAATGAGCAGTTCTTC,CASSIMGWREGLNEQFF
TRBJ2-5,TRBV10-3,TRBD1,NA,TGTGCCACCCGGCGGAGACAGGGCGAAGAGACCCAGTACTTC,CATRRRQGEETQYF
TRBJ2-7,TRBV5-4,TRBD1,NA,TGTGCCAGCAGCAGCCCGGGACAGCCCTACGAGCAGTACTTC,CASSSPGQPYEQYF
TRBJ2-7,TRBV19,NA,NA,TGTGCCAGTAGTATTGGCGGCTCCTACGAGCAGTACTTC,CASSIGGSYEQYF
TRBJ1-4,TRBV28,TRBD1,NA,TGTGCCAGCAGGGCCGGACAGGCTAATAATGAAAAACTGTTTTTT,CASRAGQANNEKLFF
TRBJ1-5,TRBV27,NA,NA,TGTGCCAGCAGTCAAAGCGGGACACATAGCAATCAGCCCCAGCATTTT,CASSQSGTHSNQPQHF
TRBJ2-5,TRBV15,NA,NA,TGTGCCACCAGCAGACAGGTTTTTGAAGAGACCCAGTACTTC,CATSRQVFEETQYF
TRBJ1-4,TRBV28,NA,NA,TGTGCCAGCAGTTACAGGGCTGGAGCTAATGAAAAACTGTTTTTT,CASSYRAGANEKLFF
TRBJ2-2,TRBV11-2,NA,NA,TGTGCCAGCAGCCTGAACACCGGGGAGCTGTTTTTT,CASSLNTGELFF
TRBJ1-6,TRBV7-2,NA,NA,TGTGCCAGCAGCTCCCGGGACACGGGAAATAATTCACCCCTCCACTTT,CASSSRDTGNNSPLHF
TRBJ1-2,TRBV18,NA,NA,TGTGCCAGCTCTCTCCGGGGAATCGACTATGGCTACACCTTC,CASSLRGIDYGYTF
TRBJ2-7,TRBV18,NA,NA,TGTGCCAGCTCACTGAGAAGCCCTACGATTCAGTACTTC,CASSLRSPTIQYF
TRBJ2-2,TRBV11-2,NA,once,TGTGCCAGCACCCTCCCGGGGGAGCTGTTTTTT,CASTLPGELFF
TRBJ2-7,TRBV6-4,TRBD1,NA,TGTGCCGGGGGGACAGGGACTATCTACGAGCAGTACTTC,CAGGTGTIYEQYF